These 27 T cell receptor beta chains were all obtained from the same sample, sequenced in a study of T cells after yellow fever vaccination. From the 5' RACE reads, TCRdb called clonotypes with MiXCR, one entry per CDR3 protein. The sample carries 300,000 to 450,000 distinct CDR3 sequences, around 8.1% recorded once. The sample was PBMCs, taken more than 40 days after the first yellow fever vaccination. All receptors derive from a man younger than 35 who received the YFV17D yellow fever vaccine.

This clonotype came up a few times. The V gene is TRBV19, the J gene TRBJ1-2, with 7 bases that match TRBD1. This CDR3 has 15 amino acids. CDR1 and CDR2 (germline): LNHDA, SQIVND (reference sequence). V lost 1 base, J lost 0 bases, and 2 bases stayed unmatched. CDR3 region: CASSIGTGPNYGYTF. The CDR3 bases are TGTGCCAGTAGTATAGGGACAGGTCCTAACTATGGCTACACCTTC.

V usage is TRBV5-1 and J usage is TRBJ2-6; no reliable D call. In germline, CDR1 is SGHRS, CDR2 YFSETQ. V was pared by 0 bases and J by 0 bases, with 10 bases between. This CDR3 has 17 amino acids. The CDR3 DNA follows: TGCGCCAGCAGCTTGGGCTTGGGGTTCTCTGGGGCCAACGTCCTGACTTTC. The encoded protein is CASSLGLGFSGANVLTF.

The CDR3: CASSLGGASSGNTIYF. Here the CDR3 DNA reads TGTGCCAGCAGTTTAGGTGGGGCGAGCTCTGGAAACACCATATATTTT. This chain joins TRBV12-3 or TRBV12-4 and TRBJ1-3; perhaps TRBD1 as D (5 bases). V was clipped by 1 base and J by 0 bases, with 10 bases between them. This CDR3 contains 16 residues.

The chain employs TRBV5-1 and TRBJ2-3; the match to TRBD2 covers 7 bases. Germline trimming cut 0 bases from V and 3 bases from J; bases unmatched to any gene: 7. Germline lookup yields CDR1 SGHRS and CDR2 YFSETQ. This CDR3 spans 16 amino acids. Here the CDR3 DNA reads TGCGCCAGCAGCTTGGACGGGGGGTTCGGTACAGATACGCAGTATTTT. It yields the protein CASSLDGGFGTDTQYF.

The rearrangement uses TRBV7-3 and TRBJ2-2; D might be TRBD2 (6 bases). The V end lost 0 bases, the J end lost 1 base, and 12 bases lay between the germline ends. This CDR3 contains 17 residues. Germline V gives CDR1 SGHTA, CDR2 FQGTGA. CDR3 residues: CASSLTGRSGNTGELFF. The CDR3 bases are TGTGCCAGCAGCTTAACGGGGAGGAGCGGGAACACCGGGGAGCTGTTTTTT.

The V gene is TRBV5-4, the J gene TRBJ1-2; 11 bases align to TRBD1. The CDR3 has 15 residues. Trimming at V came to 4 bases and at J to 1 base, leaving 3 bases not matched to a gene. The germline gives CDR1 SGHNT, CDR2 YYREEE (reference sequence). This CDR3 is CASSTGTGGNYGYTF. DNA of the CDR3: TGTGCCAGCAGCACCGGGACAGGGGGTAACTATGGCTACACCTTC.

This clonotype was detected a few times. CDR3 region: CASSFHWGGSGEKLFF. CDR3 nucleotide sequence: TGTGCCAGCAGCTTCCACTGGGGGGGCTCAGGGGAAAAACTGTTTTTT. The chain carries TRBV9 and TRBJ1-4; maybe TRBD1 (6 bases). The CDR3 sequence is 16 residues long. V lost 4 bases and J lost 8, with 21 bases in between. The germline V gene encodes CDR1 SGDLS and CDR2 YYNGEE.

This clonotype was counted only a few times. The chain combines TRBV12-3 or TRBV12-4 with TRBJ2-3, with 12 bases that match TRBD2. This CDR3 spans 15 amino acids. V lost 7 bases, J lost 2 bases, and 4 bases stayed unmatched. The CDR3 protein is CASIRTSGATDTQYF. The DNA of the CDR3 is TGTGCCAGCATCAGGACTAGCGGGGCCACAGATACGCAGTATTTT.

This clonotype was picked up a small number of times. The rearrangement joins TRBV5-4 to TRBJ2-5, with D perhaps assigned TRBD1 or TRBD2 (5 bases each). The CDR3 sequence is 14 residues long. Between the trimmed V and J ends, which lost 4 bases and 0 bases, there was a span of 10 bases. Germline V gene data show CDR1 as SGHNT and CDR2 as YYREEE (reference sequence). CDR3 in amino acids: CASSDRDHQETQYF. The CDR3 nucleotides are TGTGCCAGCAGCGACCGGGACCACCAAGAGACCCAGTACTTC.

This clonotype was observed a few times. V and J are TRBV27 and TRBJ1-5; 7 bases fit TRBD1. Germline V lookup: CDR1 MNHEY, CDR2 SMNVEV (reference sequence). The CDR3 contains 13 residues. J lost 11 bases, V lost 5 bases, and 9 bases had no gene match. The CDR3 bases are TGTGCCAGCAGTGCAGACAGGGTCGGGGCCCAGCATTTT. It is translated as CASSADRVGAQHF.

Only a few counts were recorded for this clonotype. The chain joins TRBV24-1 to TRBJ2-1; D is unclear. Germline-derived CDR1 and CDR2 are KGHDR and SFDVKD. V was pared by 4 bases and J by 0 bases, with 9 bases between. CDR3 length equals 15 residues. The CDR3 reads CATSETAYSYNEQFF. CDR3 nucleotide sequence: TGTGCCACCAGTGAAACAGCTTACTCCTACAATGAGCAGTTCTTC.

The sample holds a few counts of this clonotype. The J gene is TRBJ1-5, the V gene TRBV7-6; no clear D. Trimming left V 2 bases short and J 3 bases short, with 11 bases between. Germline CDR1 SGHVS, CDR2 FNYEAQ. The CDR3 is 15 residues long. As DNA, the CDR3 is TGTGCCAGCAGCTTACAAAGCGGGTTCAATCAGCCCCAGCATTTT. Translating gives CASSLQSGFNQPQHF.

The V call is TRBV14, the J call TRBJ1-1; a possible D gene is TRBD1 (5 bases). This CDR3 spans 17 amino acids. The V end was cut by 5 bases, the J end by 4 bases, with 23 bases between. Germline V gene data show CDR1 as SGHDN and CDR2 as FVKESK. The CDR3 DNA follows: TGTGCCAGCAGCGCTCCCGGGACGGCATACATGAGCACTGAAGCTTTCTTT. It encodes CASSAPGTAYMSTEAFF. Full variable domain (missing parts from reference TRBV14 and TRBJ1-1): EAGVTQFPSHSVIEKGQTVTLRCDPISGHDNLYWYRRVMGKEIKFLLHFVKESKQDESGMPNNRFLAERTGGTYSTLKVQPAELEDSGVYFCASSAPGTAYMSTEAFFGQGTRLTVV.

This clonotype was counted only a few times. This chain links TRBV5-1 with TRBJ2-3; the D is unclear. Germline CDR1 and CDR2: SGHRS and YFSETQ. CDR3 size: 15 residues. Trimming stripped 2 bases from V and 5 bases from J, with 15 bases between. CDR3 sequence reads: CASSLRGPRRDTQYF. CDR3 DNA sequence: TGCGCCAGCAGCTTAAGAGGTCCGAGGAGAGATACGCAGTATTTT.

This clonotype has ten or more counts. This rearrangement joins TRBV29-1 to TRBJ2-1, with 10 bases lining up with TRBD2. V gave up 0 bases and J gave up 0 bases; unmatched junction bases: 8. The germline V gene has CDR1 SQVTM and CDR2 ANQGSEA. The CDR3 extends over 18 amino acids. CDR3 nucleotide sequence: TGCAGCGTTGAAGATCCCGTTAGCGGGGGGCCCTCCTACAATGAGCAGTTCTTC. Its translation is CSVEDPVSGGPSYNEQFF.

CDR3: CSANDPATNEKLFF. The CDR3 DNA sequence: TGCAGTGCAAATGACCCTGCAACTAATGAAAAACTGTTTTTT. This chain connects TRBV20-1 to TRBJ1-4; D is uncertain. In germline, CDR1 is DFQATT, CDR2 SNEGSKA (reference sequence). CDR3 length: 14 amino acids. The V and J ends lost 6 bases and 0 bases respectively, with 11 bases between them.

This clonotype was counted between two and nine times. The rearrangement uses TRBV7-2 and TRBJ2-1; D gene unclear. Per the germline V gene, CDR1 is SGHTA and CDR2 is FQGNSA. V shed 5 bases and J shed 3 bases, with 17 bases lying between them. This CDR3 spans 16 amino acids. The CDR3 protein is CASSPGNSGYYNEQFF. In nucleotides, the CDR3 is TGTGCCAGCAGCCCAGGAAATTCAGGCTACTACAATGAGCAGTTCTTC.

At least ten counts were recorded for this clonotype. The V call is TRBV5-1, the J call TRBJ2-5, with TRBD2 identical over 9 bases. Germline V gene data show CDR1 as SGHRS and CDR2 as YFSETQ. The CDR3 totals 16 residues. J was trimmed by 1 base and V by 2 bases; bases with no gene match: 6. The CDR3 bases are TGCGCCAGCAGCTTTGGTCTAGCGGGAACCCAAGAGACCCAGTACTTC. It codes for CASSFGLAGTQETQYF. The whole variable domain, remainder taken from reference TRBV5-1 and TRBJ2-5, is KAGVTQTPRYLIKTRGQQVTLSCSPISGHRSVSWYQQTPGQGLQFLFEYFSETQRNKGNFPGRFSGRQFSNSRSEMNVSTLELGDSALYLCASSFGLAGTQETQYFGPGTRLLVL.

This clonotype was picked up many times. The V call is TRBV5-5, the J call TRBJ2-1; TRBD1 is a possible D gene (6 bases). The V gene lost 4 bases and the J gene lost 10 bases, with 12 bases spanning the gap. From germline, CDR1 is SGHKS and CDR2 YYEKEE (reference sequence). CDR3 size: 12 residues. Here the CDR3 DNA reads TGTGCCAGCAGCCTCAGGGGTTACGAGCAGTTCTTC. Amino acid sequence: CASSLRGYEQFF.

There are many counts of this clonotype. V gene TRBV5-1 combines with J gene TRBJ2-3, with 15 bases lining up with TRBD2. V lost 4 bases, J lost 3 bases, and 6 bases stayed unmatched. The CDR3 spans 17 residues. Per germline, CDR1 SGHRS and CDR2 YFSETQ. CDR3 DNA sequence: TGCGCCAGCAGCCGGCGGACTAGCGGGGGGGATACAGATACGCAGTATTTT. Translating gives CASSRRTSGGDTDTQYF.

This clonotype has a handful of counts. This rearrangement joins TRBV2 to TRBJ2-7; TRBD2 agrees at 12 bases. J lost 6 bases, V lost 6 bases, and 9 bases had no gene match. Germline lookup yields CDR1 SNHLY and CDR2 FYNNEI. The CDR3 length is 15 residues. DNA of the CDR3: TGTGCCAGCAGCTTCGAACTAGCGGGGGGCTCCGAGCAGTACGTC. Translated, it gives CASSFELAGGSEQYV.

This clonotype has more than one count but fewer than ten. The J gene is TRBJ2-3, the V gene TRBV2, with 7 bases fitting TRBD2. The CDR3 consists of 15 residues. The J segment lost 0 bases and the V segment lost 4 bases, leaving 4 bases of the junction unmatched. The germline gives CDR1 SNHLY, CDR2 FYNNEI. In DNA, the CDR3 is TGTGCCAGCAGTGTACGGCGGGGGAGCACAGATACGCAGTATTTT. Translating it yields CASSVRRGSTDTQYF.

The table lists this clonotype with a few counts. The CDR3 loop reads CATSRDITPPYEQYF. In nucleotides, the CDR3 is TGTGCCACCAGCAGAGATATAACTCCTCCCTACGAGCAGTACTTC. The chain has TRBV15 and TRBJ2-7; D is unclear. CDR1 is LNHNV and CDR2 is YYDKDF in the germline V gene (reference sequence). The V end was cut by 0 bases, the J end by 2 bases, with 11 bases between. The CDR3 length is 15 residues.

This clonotype occurred a few times. One end of the junction fails to match germline, which may point to a read error. The chain recombines TRBV6-2 or TRBV6-3 with TRBJ1-2, with D possibly matching TRBD1 (6 bases). Germline V gene lookup returns CDR1 MNHEY and CDR2 SVGEGT. This CDR3 has 12 residues. The CDR3 region is CASSSTRRQASF. In DNA form, the CDR3 reads TGTGCCAGCAGTTCAACTCGCCGACAGGCTTCCTTC.

The J gene is TRBJ1-1, the V gene TRBV4-3; D remains ambiguous. This CDR3 comprises 13 residues. The germline V gene encodes CDR1 LGHNA and CDR2 YSLEER. V was trimmed by 1 base and J by 4 bases, leaving 7 bases between them. The CDR3 sequence is CASSQGLSTEAFF. CDR3 nucleotides: TGCGCCAGCAGCCAAGGTCTGAGCACTGAAGCTTTCTTT.

This rearrangement joins TRBV5-1 to TRBJ2-5; TRBD2 agrees at 8 bases. Germline values: CDR1 SGHRS, CDR2 YFSETQ. The CDR3 extends over 16 amino acids. Trimming cost V 0 bases and J 3 bases; bases outside gene matches: 7. The CDR3 DNA sequence: TGCGCCAGCAGCTTGGTAGCGGGGACCCTTGAAGAGACCCAGTACTTC. This sequence encodes CASSLVAGTLEETQYF.

The chain has TRBV12-3 or TRBV12-4 and TRBJ2-7; 8 bases are shared with TRBD1. CDR3 length: 13 residues. The V and J ends lost 6 bases and 2 bases, in that order; junction bases with no gene match: 3. As DNA, the CDR3 is TGTGCCAGCAGCCTGACAGGGGCCTACGAGCAGTACTTC. Translation gives CASSLTGAYEQYF.